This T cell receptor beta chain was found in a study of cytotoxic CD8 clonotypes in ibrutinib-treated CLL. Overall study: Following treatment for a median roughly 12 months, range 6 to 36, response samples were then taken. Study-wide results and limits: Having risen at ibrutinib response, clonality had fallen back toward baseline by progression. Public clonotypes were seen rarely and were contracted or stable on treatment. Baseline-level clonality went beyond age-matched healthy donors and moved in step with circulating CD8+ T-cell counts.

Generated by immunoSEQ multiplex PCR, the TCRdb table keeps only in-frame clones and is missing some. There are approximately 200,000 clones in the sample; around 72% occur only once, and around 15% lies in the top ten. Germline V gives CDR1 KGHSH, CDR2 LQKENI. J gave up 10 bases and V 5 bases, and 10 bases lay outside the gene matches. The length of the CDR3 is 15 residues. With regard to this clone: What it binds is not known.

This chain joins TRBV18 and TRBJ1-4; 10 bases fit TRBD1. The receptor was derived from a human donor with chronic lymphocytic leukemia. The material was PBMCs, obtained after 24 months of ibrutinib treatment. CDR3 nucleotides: TGTGCCAGCTCATCGACAGGGGGCGACGTTGGAAAACTGTTTTTT. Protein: CASSSTGGDVGKLFF. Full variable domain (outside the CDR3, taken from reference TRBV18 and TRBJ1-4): NAGVMQNPRHLVRRRGQEARLRCSPMKGHSHVYWYRQLPEEGLKFMVYLQKENIIDESGMPKERFSAEFPKEGPSILRIQQVVRGDSAAYFCASSSTGGDVGKLFFGSGTQLSVL.